Presented here are 30 T cell receptor beta chains from one specimen sequenced in a study of T cell repertoires in aging, cancer and after chemotherapy. Peripheral blood genomic DNA, not sorted cells or RNA, was the template. A mixed TRB-A/B primer pool amplified rearranged TRB by multiplex touch-down PCR. One entry per CDR3 protein, called by TCRdb with MiXCR from the multiplex PCR reads. The sample contains around 10,000 distinct CDR3 sequences, more than 25% of which appear only once. Specimen: blood. The receptors here all came from a human donor in good health.

This clonotype was found a few times. The chain joins TRBV19 to TRBJ2-7; 8 positions match TRBD1. CDR1 and CDR2 from the germline V gene are LNHDA and SQIVND (reference sequence). The CDR3 totals 14 residues. Losses at the gene ends were 5 bases for V and 5 bases for J; bases not matched to a gene: 8. The CDR3 nucleotides are TGTGCCAGTAGTGTTGACAGGGGAGTCCACGAGCAGTACTTC. Protein: CASSVDRGVHEQYF.

This clonotype was picked up a small number of times. The V and J genes are TRBV11-3 and TRBJ2-3; TRBD1 matches at 9 bases. Trimming took 6 bases from V and 7 from J; bases not matched to a gene: 5. This CDR3 region has 13 residues. Germline V CDR1 and CDR2: SGHNT, YENEEA. This CDR3 reads CASRRTGDNTQYF. Written as DNA, the CDR3 is TGTGCCAGCAGGAGGACAGGGGACAATACGCAGTATTTT.

A few counts support this clonotype. As DNA, the CDR3 is TGTGCCAGCAGTTTATCAGGGGGCCCTGGAAACACCATATATTTT. Residues: CASSLSGGPGNTIYF. The chain uses TRBV27 and TRBJ1-3; the match to TRBD1 covers 7 bases. The CDR3 sequence is 15 residues long. After removal of 0 bases from V and 2 bases from J, the junction contained 1 base not matched to a gene. Germline V lookup: CDR1 MNHEY, CDR2 SMNVEV (reference sequence).

This clonotype was seen more than once but under ten times. This chain connects TRBV6-5 to TRBJ2-7; 14 bases align to TRBD2. Looked up from germline, CDR1 is MNHEY and CDR2 is SVGAGI. J gave up 3 bases and V 6 bases, and 7 bases lay outside the gene matches. The length of the CDR3 is 16 residues. This CDR3 is CASSPGLAGGYYEQYF. The CDR3 DNA follows: TGTGCCAGCAGCCCTGGACTAGCGGGAGGATACTACGAGCAGTACTTC.

A few counts support this clonotype. This rearrangement joins TRBV6-2 or TRBV6-3 to TRBJ2-7, with 11 positions matching TRBD2. The V segment lost 6 bases and the J segment 2 bases; nucleotides outside the gene matches: 6. The CDR3 is 15 residues long. Germline lookup yields CDR1 MNHEY and CDR2 SVGEGT. CDR3 loop: CASSLLAGVPYEQYF. CDR3 sequence (DNA): TGTGCCAGCAGCCTACTAGCGGGGGTTCCCTACGAGCAGTACTTC.

CDR3 amino acids: CASNQRTGLGEQYF. The CDR3 region has the DNA TGTGCCAGCAACCAGAGGACAGGGCTGGGCGAGCAGTACTTC. The chain links TRBV6-5 to TRBJ2-7, with 8 nucleotides matching TRBD1. V trimming: 7 bases; J trimming: 6 bases; junction bases outside the gene matches: 11. The CDR3 runs 14 residues. Germline CDR1 MNHEY, CDR2 SVGAGI.

This clonotype was seen more than once but under ten times. CDR3 loop: CASSQSSYEQYF. CDR3 bases: TGTGCCAGTAGCCAGAGCTCCTACGAGCAGTACTTC. The chain carries TRBV19 and TRBJ2-7; D gene uncertain. This CDR3 contains 12 residues. Trimming took 6 bases from V and 0 from J, leaving 6 bases between them. Looked up from germline, CDR1 is LNHDA and CDR2 is SQIVND (reference sequence).

This chain joins TRBV19 and TRBJ2-1, with 10 bases aligning to TRBD2. The CDR3 is made up of 14 amino acids. The germline V gene encodes CDR1 LNHDA and CDR2 SQIVND (reference sequence). Trimming took 1 base from V and 13 from J; bases not matched to a gene: 7. This chain's CDR3 is CASSIGLTSGIQFF. The CDR3 DNA reads TGTGCCAGTAGTATAGGCTTAACTAGCGGGATCCAGTTCTTC.

The rearrangement joins TRBV6-5 to TRBJ1-3; unclear D gene. V lost 6 bases, J lost 0 bases, and 3 bases lay in between. Germline lookup yields CDR1 MNHEY and CDR2 SVGAGI. The CDR3 runs 12 residues. The CDR3 loop reads CASRSSGNTIYF. The CDR3 coding sequence is TGTGCCAGCAGGTCCTCTGGAAACACCATATATTTT.

The rearrangement links TRBV19 to TRBJ1-1; D call uncertain. The germline V gene has CDR1 LNHDA and CDR2 SQIVND (reference sequence). V lost 7 bases to trimming and J lost 0 bases, with 12 bases between them. This CDR3 contains 14 residues. The CDR3, as DNA: TGTGCCAGTACGTGGGGTGCTCTGAACACTGAAGCTTTCTTT. The encoded protein is CASTWGALNTEAFF.

This clonotype has only a few counts. V and J are TRBV18 and TRBJ2-3; D might be TRBD2 (6 bases). The CDR3 consists of 16 residues. Germline lookup yields CDR1 KGHSH and CDR2 LQKENI. V was clipped by 0 bases and J by 0 bases, with 10 bases between them. As DNA, the CDR3 is TGTGCCAGCTCACCACCGGGTCGGGGGAGCACAGATACGCAGTATTTT. Translated: CASSPPGRGSTDTQYF.

This clonotype was seen more than once but under ten times. The chain joins TRBV5-6 to TRBJ1-5; D may be TRBD1 (5 bases). Germline V lookup: CDR1 SGHDT, CDR2 YYEEEE. With 0 bases removed from V and 3 bases from J, the gap between germline ends came to 10 bases. There are 15 residues in the CDR3. DNA of the CDR3: TGTGCCAGCAGCTTGGATCAGGGCGTCAATCAGCCCCAGCATTTT. It translates to CASSLDQGVNQPQHF.

The chain has TRBV10-2 and TRBJ1-4; weak D call: TRBD1 (6 bases). With 11 bases removed from V and 6 bases from J, the gap between germline ends came to 22 bases. CDR1 is WSHSY, CDR2 SAAADI, per germline. This CDR3 is 15 amino acids long. CDR3 DNA: TGCGCCGTCCGTCTCGGGGGGCAGGGAGATGAAAAACTGTTTTTT. It yields the protein CAVRLGGQGDEKLFF.

The chain links TRBV6-2 or TRBV6-3 to TRBJ1-4; no definite D call. V was pared by 0 bases and J by 4 bases, with 12 bases between. The CDR3 extends over 16 amino acids. Germline V CDR1 and CDR2: MNHEY, SVGEGT. CDR3 region: CASSYSGSTHNEKLFF. For the CDR3, the DNA is TGTGCCAGCAGTTACTCAGGTTCGACCCATAATGAAAAACTGTTTTTT.

This clonotype was seen a handful of times. This rearrangement joins TRBV24-1 to TRBJ1-2; the D gene is possibly TRBD1 (5 bases). Deletions cut 5 bases from V and 6 bases from J, with 12 bases between. The CDR3 contains 13 residues. The germline V gene has CDR1 KGHDR and CDR2 SFDVKD. CDR3 nucleotide sequence: TGTGCCACCAGTGGCCGACAGTTGGATGGCTACACCTTC. This gives the protein CATSGRQLDGYTF.

With regard to this clonotype: A much larger clone differs from this one at a single base, so this may be a read error. The chain couples TRBV15 to TRBJ2-3, with D possibly matching TRBD2 (6 bases). The CDR3 runs to 16 residues. V was pared by 3 bases and J by 0 bases, with 13 bases between. Germline V gene data show CDR1 as LNHNV and CDR2 as YYDKDF (reference sequence). CDR3 in amino acids: CATSRRLEGSTDTQYF. The CDR3 nucleotides read TGTGCCACCAGCAGGAGACTAGAGGGGAGCACAGATACGCAGTATTTT.

The J gene is TRBJ2-1, the V gene TRBV29-1; 7 bases are a match to TRBD2. CDR1 and CDR2 (germline): SQVTM, ANQGSEA. V shed 6 bases and J 7 bases; nucleotides not matched to a gene: 6. This CDR3 has 12 amino acids. CDR3 bases: TGCAGCGTCGAACCCGGGGGGAATGAGCAGTTCTTC. It codes for CSVEPGGNEQFF.

V usage is TRBV28 and J usage is TRBJ1-5; 9 bases align to TRBD1. Germline V gene sequence: CDR1 MDHEN, CDR2 SYDVKM. The CDR3 has 14 amino acids. The V segment lost 4 bases and the J segment 7 bases; nucleotides outside the gene matches: 5. In DNA, the CDR3 is TGTGCCAGCAGTTCACAGGGGGCTCGGCAGCCCCAGCATTTT. Its translation: CASSSQGARQPQHF.

The table lists this clonotype with a few counts. This chain joins TRBV27 and TRBJ1-1, with 8 nucleotides matching TRBD1. Germline CDR1 MNHEY, CDR2 SMNVEV (reference sequence). Trimming cost V 5 bases and J 1 base; bases outside gene matches: 12. The CDR3 spans 17 residues. The CDR3 region is CASSLGPGTGWNTEAFF. The DNA for the CDR3 is TGTGCCAGCAGTCTAGGACCCGGGACAGGATGGAACACTGAAGCTTTCTTT.

This clonotype is termed medium-sized. The chain has TRBV6-1 and TRBJ2-3, with TRBD2 identical over 11 bases. CDR3 length equals 19 residues. Germline trimming cut 6 bases from V and 6 bases from J; bases unmatched to any gene: 20. In germline, CDR1 is MNHNS, CDR2 SASEGT. The CDR3 loop reads CASSHRAPVVPSGRDTQYF. CDR3 coding DNA: TGTGCCAGCAGCCATAGAGCCCCCGTGGTTCCTAGCGGGAGGGATACGCAGTATTTT.

Comments on this clonotype: A much larger clone sits a single nucleotide away, making a read error possible. The rearrangement joins TRBV11-3 to TRBJ2-1; 12 bases agree with TRBD2. From germline, CDR1 is SGHNT and CDR2 YENEEA. CDR3 length equals 15 residues. The ends lost 5 bases at V and 7 bases at J; junction bases unmatched: 6. CDR3 bases: TGTGCCAGCAGCCGACTAGCGGGAGCCACAAATGAGCAGTTCTTC. Translation: CASSRLAGATNEQFF.

This chain connects TRBV6-5 to TRBJ2-7; D is ambiguous. The ends were cut back, 2 bases at V and 4 bases at J, with 6 bases in the middle. CDR1 MNHEY and CDR2 SVGAGI come from the germline V gene. The CDR3 spans 12 residues. In DNA form, the CDR3 reads TGTGCCAGCAGTTACGACGGATACGAGCAGTACTTC. Translated, it gives CASSYDGYEQYF.

Relative to its sample, this clonotype is medium-sized. J is TRBJ2-3 and V is TRBV19; TRBD2 might be the D (6 bases). Looked up from germline, CDR1 is LNHDA and CDR2 is SQIVND (reference sequence). This CDR3 comprises 13 residues. V lost 5 bases, J lost 3 bases, and 9 bases lay in between. The CDR3 nucleotides are TGTGCCAGTAGTGGGACTCAAACAGATACGCAGTATTTT. This sequence encodes CASSGTQTDTQYF. Using reference TRBV19 and TRBJ2-3 for the parts outside the CDR3, the full variable domain is DGGITQSPKYLFRKEGQNVTLSCEQNLNHDAMYWYRQDPGQGLRLIYYSQIVNDFQKGDIAEGYSVSREKKESFPLTVTSAQKNPTAFYLCASSGTQTDTQYFGPGTRLTVL.

The chain recombines TRBV6-2 or TRBV6-3 with TRBJ2-1; TRBD2 matches 10 bases. V dropped 5 bases and J dropped 8; count of bases not matched to a gene: 6. The CDR3 sequence is 14 residues long. CDR1 and CDR2 from the germline V gene are MNHEY and SVGEGT. CDR3 sequence (DNA): TGTGCCAGCAGTGAGCGGGGGGGTATCGATGAGCAGTTCTTC. This sequence encodes CASSERGGIDEQFF.

V is TRBV6-5 and J is TRBJ2-3; D unclear. This CDR3 is 13 amino acids long. Germline V gives CDR1 MNHEY, CDR2 SVGAGI. Trimming shortened V by 4 bases and J by 4 bases, and 9 bases separated the two germline ends. Written as DNA, the CDR3 is TGTGCCAGCAGTTTATTTCACCCAGATACGCAGTATTTT. Its protein is CASSLFHPDTQYF.

The rearrangement uses TRBV5-1 and TRBJ2-1; no reliable D call. The germline V gene encodes CDR1 SGHRS and CDR2 YFSETQ. This CDR3 has 13 amino acids. The V gene lost 1 base and the J gene lost 6 bases, with 8 bases spanning the gap. The CDR3: CASSLSAPNEQFF. In DNA, the CDR3 is TGCGCCAGCAGCTTGAGCGCCCCCAATGAGCAGTTCTTC.

Within the sample, this clonotype is medium-sized. The chain recombines TRBV19 with TRBJ2-3; D is unclear. The CDR3 contains 14 residues. Between the trimmed V and J ends, which lost 5 bases and 2 bases, there was a span of 11 bases. Germline CDR1 and CDR2: LNHDA and SQIVND (reference sequence). The CDR3 DNA reads TGTGCCAGTAGTGTCGGACGGCTCACAGATACGCAGTATTTT. Translated, it gives CASSVGRLTDTQYF.

As to this clonotype: At one of its ends the junction is not consistent with the germline gene, which may arise from a read error. This chain joins TRBV6-5 and TRBJ2-7; D call uncertain. CDR1 is MNHEY and CDR2 is SVGAGI in the germline V gene. The CDR3 contains 11 residues. The CDR3 protein is CASRYLREQYF. The CDR3 region has the DNA TGTGCCAGCAGGTACTTAAGGGAGCAGTACTTC.

The chain has TRBV27 and TRBJ1-6; D not certain. Germline CDR1 MNHEY, CDR2 SMNVEV (reference sequence). This CDR3 has 15 amino acids. The V end was cut by 0 bases, the J end by 3 bases, with 6 bases between. The CDR3, as DNA: TGTGCCAGCAGTTTATCCAGAGGCTATAATTCACCCCTCCACTTT. This encodes CASSLSRGYNSPLHF.

By sample share, this clonotype is medium-sized. This chain links TRBV6-5 with TRBJ2-3, with TRBD2 matching over 7 bases. With 8 bases clipped from V and 1 base from J, the junction kept 9 bases outside the gene matches. The germline V gene encodes CDR1 MNHEY and CDR2 SVGAGI. CDR3 size: 15 residues. The CDR3, as DNA: TGTGCCAGCTCTATGCTAGCGGAACGCACAGATACGCAGTATTTT. Encoded protein: CASSMLAERTDTQYF.